These 29 T cell receptor beta chains originate from one sample sequenced in a study of OX40 agonist ivuxolimab in advanced cancers. Some clones are missing from TCRdb's copy, which holds only in-frame ones; the method was immunoSEQ multiplex PCR. The table includes about 79,000 clones, roughly 85% detected once. Sequenced here: CD4+ or CD8+ T cells sorted from blood, sampled in a trial of the OX40 agonist ivuxolimab. The receptors stem from an adult with an advanced solid tumor such as melanoma, head and neck, liver or kidney cancer.

This chain joins TRBV7-2 and TRBJ1-1; the match to TRBD1 covers 12 bases. The CDR3 runs to 14 residues. CDR1 is SGHTA and CDR2 is FQGNSA in the germline V gene. With V trimmed by 1 base and J by 11 bases, 5 bases remained unmatched. This CDR3 is CASSLVGTGGLAFF. The CDR3 region has the DNA TGTGCCAGCAGCTTAGTAGGGACAGGGGGCTTGGCTTTCTTT.

The CDR3 bases are TGTGCCAGCAGTTTAAATGGCAGGGTCATTGATCAGCCCCAGCATTTT. Translating gives CASSLNGRVIDQPQHF. The J gene is TRBJ1-5, the V gene TRBV27; TRBD1 is a possible D gene (5 bases). The CDR3 contains 16 residues. V shed 2 bases and J shed 5 bases, with 16 bases lying between them. The V gene's germline CDR1 is MNHEY and CDR2 SMNVEV (reference sequence).

The rearrangement links TRBV9 to TRBJ1-1; D not resolved. V was cut by 0 bases and J by 3 bases, with 18 bases left in between. From germline, CDR1 is SGDLS and CDR2 YYNGEE. The CDR3 spans 17 residues. CDR3 nucleotides: TGTGCCAGCAGCGTAGGGGCAGGTTCTGATCCGGACACTGAAGCTTTCTTT. It is translated as CASSVGAGSDPDTEAFF.

This clone came up once. V usage is TRBV28 and J usage is TRBJ1-5, with D possibly matching TRBD1 (6 bases). The CDR3 loop spans 12 amino acids. Trimming took off 10 bases at V and 6 bases at J, with 13 bases between the two ends. Germline CDR1 MDHEN, CDR2 SYDVKM. CDR3 in amino acids: CATGGGGQPQHF. CDR3 DNA sequence: TGTGCCACAGGCGGGGGCGGTCAGCCCCAGCATTTT. Full variable domain (missing parts from reference TRBV28 and TRBJ1-5): DVKVTQSSRYLVKRTGEKVFLECVQDMDHENMFWYRQDPGLGLRLIYFSYDVKMKEKGDIPEGYSVSREKKERFSLILESASTNQTSMYLCATGGGGQPQHFGDGTRLSIL.

CDR3 protein: CASSDRTGLYEQYF. CDR3 bases: TGCGCCAGCAGTGACCGGACAGGACTCTACGAGCAGTACTTC. The V gene is TRBV10-2, the J gene TRBJ2-7; 7 bases agree with TRBD1. The CDR3 has 14 amino acids. Germline V gene data show CDR1 as WSHSY and CDR2 as SAAADI. The ends lost 3 bases at V and 3 bases at J; junction bases unmatched: 5.

This clone appeared a few times. J is TRBJ2-3 and V is TRBV5-1; perhaps TRBD2 as D (5 bases). The CDR3 length is 14 residues. Deletions cut 0 bases from V and 3 bases from J, with 8 bases between. CDR1 is SGHRS, CDR2 YFSETQ, per germline. This CDR3 is CASSLERTTDTQYF. The CDR3 coding sequence is TGCGCCAGCAGCTTGGAGCGGACTACAGATACGCAGTATTTT.

The CDR3 loop is CASSLAGTGYEQYF. CDR3 coding DNA: TGCGCCAGCAGCTTGGCCGGGACGGGTTACGAGCAGTACTTC. The chain joins TRBV5-1 to TRBJ2-7; D might be TRBD1 or TRBD2, each matching 5 bases. V was cut by 0 bases and J by 4 bases, with 11 bases left in between. The CDR3 is 14 residues long. Germline lookup yields CDR1 SGHRS and CDR2 YFSETQ. Full variable domain (remainder filled in from reference TRBV5-1 and TRBJ2-7): KAGVTQTPRYLIKTRGQQVTLSCSPISGHRSVSWYQQTPGQGLQFLFEYFSETQRNKGNFPGRFSGRQFSNSRSEMNVSTLELGDSALYLCASSLAGTGYEQYFGPGTRLTVT.

The V call is TRBV19, the J call TRBJ2-5, with TRBD1 identical over 7 bases. The V segment lost 0 bases and the J segment 7 bases; nucleotides outside the gene matches: 14. CDR1 and CDR2 from the germline V gene are LNHDA and SQIVND (reference sequence). The CDR3 totals 17 residues. The CDR3 spells CASSIDRDRTLRGTQYF. The CDR3 nucleotides read TGTGCCAGTAGTATAGACCGGGACAGAACTCTTCGGGGGACCCAGTACTTC.

This chain links TRBV19 with TRBJ1-1, with 10 bases identical to TRBD1. This CDR3 region has 14 residues. The germline V gene encodes CDR1 LNHDA and CDR2 SQIVND (reference sequence). V shed 7 bases, J shed 0 bases, and the junction held 2 bases outside the gene matches. The CDR3 loop is CASMGTGVNTEAFF. DNA for the CDR3: TGTGCCAGTATGGGGACAGGGGTGAACACTGAAGCTTTCTTT.

For the CDR3, the DNA is TGTGCCACCAGCAGAGATCAGGGACCATCATACGAGCAGTACTTC. Translated, it gives CATSRDQGPSYEQYF. The rearrangement links TRBV15 to TRBJ2-7; either TRBD1 or TRBD2 may fit D (5 bases each). Germline V gene data show CDR1 as LNHNV and CDR2 as YYDKDF (reference sequence). V was shortened by 0 bases and J by 4 bases, with 13 bases between the two germline ends. The CDR3 loop spans 15 amino acids.

The genes are TRBV7-9 and TRBJ1-5; possible D gene TRBD1, 6 bases. The germline V and J ends were trimmed by 5 bases and 2 bases, with 13 bases remaining between them. Germline V gives CDR1 SEHNR, CDR2 FQNEAQ (reference sequence). The CDR3 spans 15 residues. CDR3 sequence: CASSPSRGGNQPQHF. The CDR3 DNA reads TGTGCCAGCAGCCCCTCGAGGGGGGGCAATCAGCCCCAGCATTTT.

V is TRBV6-6 and J is TRBJ2-3, with unresolved D. Germline V gene data show CDR1 as MNHNY and CDR2 as SVGAGI (reference sequence). V lost 3 bases, J lost 5 bases, and 15 bases lay in between. The CDR3 totals 15 residues. This chain's CDR3 is CASSYAHSTGDTQYF. CDR3 bases: TGTGCCAGCAGTTATGCGCATTCCACGGGAGATACGCAGTATTTT.

V usage is TRBV23-1 and J usage is TRBJ2-3, with a possible D match to TRBD1 (5 bases). Being an ORF, TRBV23-1 has a function that is uncertain. V lost 0 bases to trimming and J lost 6 bases, with 16 bases between them. The CDR3 has 16 amino acids. CDR3 nucleotide sequence: TGCGCCAGCAGTCAATCGACAGACCCACGGATGGATACGCAGTATTTT. It encodes CASSQSTDPRMDTQYF.

The chain uses TRBV29-1 and TRBJ2-7, with 9 bases that match TRBD1. This CDR3 has 13 amino acids. Looked up from germline, CDR1 is SQVTM and CDR2 is ANQGSEA. V lost 7 bases to trimming and J lost 3 bases; unmatched junction nucleotides: 7. For the CDR3, the DNA is TGCAGCGCTCTCCCGACAGGGGGCTACGAGCAGTACTTC. The encoded protein is CSALPTGGYEQYF.

The chain carries TRBV28 and TRBJ1-1, with 8 bases matching TRBD1. V shed 8 bases, J shed 4 bases, and the junction held 3 bases outside the gene matches. CDR1 is MDHEN, CDR2 SYDVKM, per germline. The CDR3 covers 12 residues. The CDR3 sequence: CASLTGGTEAFF. The CDR3 nucleotides are TGTGCCAGCTTAACAGGGGGCACTGAAGCTTTCTTT.

The rearrangement uses TRBV5-1 and TRBJ2-3, with TRBD2 identical over 7 bases. The CDR3 is 16 residues long. The junction had 12 bases not matched to a gene; V was cut back by 7 bases and J by 1 base. Germline CDR1 reads SGHRS; CDR2 reads YFSETQ. For the CDR3, the DNA is TGCGCCAGCGGCTCCCGCGGGAGTGGGGGCACAGATACGCAGTATTTT. As protein: CASGSRGSGGTDTQYF.

The chain employs TRBV7-9 and TRBJ1-2, with D hard to call. Trimming removed 1 base at V and 7 bases at J, with 10 bases between. CDR1 SEHNR and CDR2 FQNEAQ come from the germline V gene (reference sequence). The CDR3 is 13 amino acids. For the CDR3, the DNA is TGTGCCAGCAGCTTAGAGCCGCTCCTTGGCTACACCTTC. The encoded protein is CASSLEPLLGYTF.

The rearrangement links TRBV19 to TRBJ2-1, with D maybe TRBD2 (6 bases). Trimming shortened V by 4 bases and J by 7 bases, and 8 bases separated the two germline ends. CDR3 size: 12 residues. In germline, CDR1 is LNHDA, CDR2 SQIVND (reference sequence). The CDR3 loop is CASSTGGNEQFF. CDR3 nucleotide sequence: TGTGCCAGTAGTACTGGGGGGAATGAGCAGTTCTTC.

The gene calls are TRBV7-9 and TRBJ1-1, with D hard to call. Trimming removed 4 bases at V and 5 bases at J, with 8 bases between. Germline V CDR1 and CDR2: SEHNR, FQNEAQ (reference sequence). The CDR3 length is 12 residues. CDR3 in amino acids: CASSSAWTEAFF. The CDR3 DNA is TGTGCCAGCAGCTCGGCTTGGACTGAAGCTTTCTTT.

The rearrangement uses TRBV25-1 and TRBJ1-1; the D gene is possibly TRBD1 (5 bases). CDR1 is MGHDK, CDR2 SYGVNS, per germline. The CDR3 covers 16 residues. The V and J ends lost 1 base and 2 bases respectively, with 14 bases between them. CDR3 nucleotide sequence: TGTGCCAGCAGTGAATTCCGGGACCGAATCAACACTGAAGCTTTCTTT. Its translation is CASSEFRDRINTEAFF.

This clone was seen just once. The CDR3 nucleotides read TGTGCCAGCAGCTTAGCGGGACCTTACAATGAGCAGTTCTTC. Its translation is CASSLAGPYNEQFF. The chain combines TRBV7-8 with TRBJ2-1; perhaps D is TRBD1 or TRBD2 (5 bases each). CDR1 SGHVS and CDR2 FQNEAQ come from the germline V gene. Trimming cost V 0 bases and J 4 bases, with 7 bases left between them. This CDR3 region has 14 residues.

The chain employs TRBV28 and TRBJ1-4; D call uncertain. The CDR3 covers 15 residues. Trimming stripped 5 bases from V and 4 bases from J, with 14 bases between. Per the germline V gene, CDR1 is MDHEN and CDR2 is SYDVKM. CDR3 sequence: CASSAPRTFNEKLFF. The CDR3 region has the DNA TGTGCCAGCAGTGCCCCACGGACTTTTAATGAAAAACTGTTTTTT.

The rearrangement links TRBV9 to TRBJ1-4; tentatively, D is TRBD1 (6 bases). This CDR3 has 14 amino acids. Trimming left V 3 bases short and J 5 bases short, with 11 bases between. Per germline, CDR1 SGDLS and CDR2 YYNGEE. The CDR3 is CASSEGVVNEKLFF. CDR3 sequence (DNA): TGTGCCAGCAGCGAGGGGGTAGTCAATGAAAAACTGTTTTTT.

The chain links TRBV6-1 to TRBJ2-7, with TRBD2 matching over 9 bases. This CDR3 contains 18 residues. Germline CDR1 reads MNHNS; CDR2 reads SASEGT. J gave up 2 bases and V 0 bases, and 11 bases lay outside the gene matches. This CDR3 is CASSEAFVAGEPPYEQYF. Here the CDR3 DNA reads TGTGCCAGCAGTGAAGCATTTGTAGCGGGAGAACCCCCCTACGAGCAGTACTTC.

This clone was counted between two and nine times. Written as DNA, the CDR3 is TGTGCCAGCAGCGAGGGGTCCCGGAACCAGCCCCAGCATTTT. Its protein is CASSEGSRNQPQHF. J is TRBJ1-5 and V is TRBV7-8; possibly TRBD1 for D (5 bases). The germline CDR1 and CDR2 sequences are SGHVS and FQNEAQ. Trimming stripped 5 bases from V and 7 bases from J, with 15 bases between. The CDR3 has 14 residues.

The CDR3 DNA reads as TGTGCCAGCGCTTCAGAGGGAGGGAGGGACACTGAAGCTTTCTTT. It yields the protein CASASEGGRDTEAFF. This chain connects TRBV6-1 to TRBJ1-1, with D uncertain. V lost 8 bases and J lost 3, with 19 bases in between. Per the germline V gene, CDR1 is MNHNS and CDR2 is SASEGT. The CDR3 is made up of 15 amino acids.

The genes are TRBV11-3 and TRBJ2-1, with TRBD1 matching over 8 bases. J gave up 8 bases and V 5 bases, and 8 bases lay outside the gene matches. CDR1 and CDR2 (germline): SGHNT, YENEEA. CDR3 size: 14 residues. CDR3 bases: TGTGCCAGCAGCCCTAGGACAGGGTACGATGAGCAGTTCTTC. Translating it yields CASSPRTGYDEQFF.

The CDR3 spells CASSAQSLDTQYF. CDR3 DNA sequence: TGTGCCAGTAGTGCGCAGTCTCTAGATACGCAGTATTTT. The chain is built from TRBV19 and TRBJ2-3; D ambiguous. Germline CDR1 and CDR2: LNHDA and SQIVND (reference sequence). Trimming took off 5 bases at V and 5 bases at J, with 11 bases between the two ends. The CDR3 is 13 residues long. Full variable domain (outside the CDR3, taken from reference TRBV19 and TRBJ2-3): DGGITQSPKYLFRKEGQNVTLSCEQNLNHDAMYWYRQDPGQGLRLIYYSQIVNDFQKGDIAEGYSVSREKKESFPLTVTSAQKNPTAFYLCASSAQSLDTQYFGPGTRLTVL.

For the CDR3, the DNA is TGTGCCAGCAGTGAGAGACAGGGGACTGAAGCTTTCTTT. Translation: CASSERQGTEAFF. The chain combines TRBV2 with TRBJ1-1, with 8 nucleotides matching TRBD1. With V trimmed by 3 bases and J by 5 bases, 2 bases remained unmatched. This CDR3 is built from 13 residues. The germline V gene has CDR1 SNHLY and CDR2 FYNNEI.